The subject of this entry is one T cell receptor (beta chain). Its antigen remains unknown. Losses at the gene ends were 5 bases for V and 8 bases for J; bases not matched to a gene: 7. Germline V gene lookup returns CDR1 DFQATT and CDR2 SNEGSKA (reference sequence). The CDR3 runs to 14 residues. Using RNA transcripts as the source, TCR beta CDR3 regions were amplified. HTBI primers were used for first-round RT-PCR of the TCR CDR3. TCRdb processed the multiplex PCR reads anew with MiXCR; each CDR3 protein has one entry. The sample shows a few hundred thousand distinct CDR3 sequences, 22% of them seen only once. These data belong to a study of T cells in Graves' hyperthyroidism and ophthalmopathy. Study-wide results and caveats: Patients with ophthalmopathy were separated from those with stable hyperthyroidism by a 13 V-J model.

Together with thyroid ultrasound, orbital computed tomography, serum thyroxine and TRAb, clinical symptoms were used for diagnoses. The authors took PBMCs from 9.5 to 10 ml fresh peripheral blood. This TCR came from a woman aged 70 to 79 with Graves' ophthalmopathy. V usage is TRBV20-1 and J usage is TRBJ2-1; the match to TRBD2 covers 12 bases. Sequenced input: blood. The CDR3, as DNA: TGCAGTGCTGTGACTAGCGGGAGTCTCGATGAGCAGTTCTTC. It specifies CSAVTSGSLDEQFF.